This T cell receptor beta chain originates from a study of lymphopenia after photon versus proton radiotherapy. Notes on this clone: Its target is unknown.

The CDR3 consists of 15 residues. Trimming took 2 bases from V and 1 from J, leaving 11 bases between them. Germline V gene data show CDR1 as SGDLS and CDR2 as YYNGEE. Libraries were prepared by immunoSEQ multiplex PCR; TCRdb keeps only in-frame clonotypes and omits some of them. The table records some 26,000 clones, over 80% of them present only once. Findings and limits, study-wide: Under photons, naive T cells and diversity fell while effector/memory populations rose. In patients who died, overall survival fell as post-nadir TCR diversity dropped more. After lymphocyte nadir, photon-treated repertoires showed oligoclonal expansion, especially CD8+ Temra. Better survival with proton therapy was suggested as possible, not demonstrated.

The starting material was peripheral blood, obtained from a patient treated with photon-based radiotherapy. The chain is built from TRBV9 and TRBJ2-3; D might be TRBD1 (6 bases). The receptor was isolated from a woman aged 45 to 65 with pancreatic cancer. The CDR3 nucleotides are TGTGCCAGCAGCGTTGGGGGCGGCGGCACAGATACGCAGTATTTT. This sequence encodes CASSVGGGGTDTQYF.